This record covers a single T cell receptor beta chain. Its binding antigen is unknown. It has no much larger one-base neighbor in the sample; base qualities were not kept. This sample was included in a study of blood T cell repertoires in COVID-19 (dated by TCRdb to 2019 to 2021). Regarding the research as a whole: Collaborator samples came from the United States, Italy and Spain and covered acute and convalescent phases of COVID-19. The sample metadata nearly always contained a de-identified subject ID, COVID-19 status, age in years and sex. A freely available public database, intended as a resource for researchers studying the immune response to SARS-CoV-2, is where the repertoires were released. Where HLA class I and class II types were available, the types were taken from metadata supplied by the sample provider, not from assay-based typing. Deeply sampled blood TCRbeta repertoires from subjects exposed to, actively infected with, or recovered from COVID-19 were included in the dataset. The prospective study material was composed of cDNA or gDNA derived from T cells, B-cell-depleted T cells, or PBMCs. Samples were obtained from the ongoing ImmuneRACE study (first 160 participants) and from roughly 1,300 subjects provided by 6 global collaborators.

The CDR3 sequence holds 13 residues, the cysteine and phenylalanine included. The kept DNA is CDR3 alone, 39 bases in frame from the first base. Clipping removes 9 bases from V and 4 bases from J, with 6 as the unmatched junction base count. According to the germline V gene, CDR1 reads KGHSH and CDR2 reads LQKENI. The collaborating institutions used their own protocols to collect whole blood in K2EDTA tubes. Collaborator samples were shipped for TCRbeta analysis as frozen whole blood, isolated PBMCs, or DNA extracted from either sample type. General study outcomes and caveats: Clinical and demographic metadata were provided uncurated, with the amount varying by source and participant.

TCRbeta CDR3 regions were amplified from genomic DNA by means of the immunoSEQ Assay, a bias-controlled multiplex PCR. As for how the authors treated the data: The number of nucleated cells in each sample was estimated by amplification of reference gene primers within the assay. To quantify the absolute abundance of each unique TCRbeta CDR3 rearrangement, sequence reads were collapsed and filtered. For each sample, productive Simpson clonality was calculated as the square root of Simpson's diversity index across productive rearrangements. The immuneACCESS repertoire file appears here via TCRdb, limited to in-frame rearrangements. These files lack a portion of the clones; in checked studies, under half of the deficit traces to unresolved V genes, and the cause of the others is not known. That table furnishes V, J and clone size, whereas the DNA furnished D and trimming. This sample is represented by about 250,000 clones; 88% of them were singletons. Around 1.4% of the sample is in the top ten clones.

The chain joins TRBV18 to TRBJ1-3; TRBD1 agrees with 7 junctional bases. The sequenced sample was peripheral blood. This sequence was found in an elderly man with acute or convalescent COVID-19. The nucleotide sequence is TGTGCCAGTTCGACAGGGAGCGGAAACACCATATATTTT. This gives the protein CASSTGSGNTIYF.